The source of this T cell receptor (beta chain) is a study of T cell responses to AZD1222 COVID-19 vaccine (dated by TCRdb to about 2021). In the study overall: AZD1222 recipients whose second dose came at about 4 weeks and those whose second dose came at about 12 weeks were combined into one group, since spike-specific TCR depth and breadth did not differ between the two schedules. A total of approximately 240 trial participants underwent TCR sequencing, of whom around 200 received two doses of AZD1222 and about 25 received two doses of the MenACWY control vaccine. Enrollment into the trials was organized by age into subgroups of 18-55, 56-69 and 70-plus years, and those subgroups contained roughly 160, 29 and 62 TCR-sequenced participants, respectively.

Explained via the paper, the time point label denotes: baseline before first vaccination. The vaccinee samples were drawn from two UK trials, COV001 and COV002, one of which was a single-blind randomized controlled phase 2/3 trial testing AZD1222 (ChAdOx1 nCoV-19) in healthy adults. Trial participant PBMC samples were collected at day 0 and day 28 after the second dose for TCRbeta chain sequencing. The CDR3 regions of human TCRbeta chains were subjected to immunosequencing. The paper's processing steps were these. Repertoire TCRs were matched against a reference library of SARS-CoV-2-specific TCRs generated with the MIRA antigen-specificity platform. Breadth meant the fraction of unique TCRs that were SARS-CoV-2-associated, whereas depth meant the fraction of total T cells that were SARS-CoV-2-associated. Using the MIRA data, every spike-specific TCR was mapped to the spike region that the TCR reacted to and assigned to either a CD4 or a CD8 class. Log10-transformed breadth and depth values were compared by one-way ANOVA with Sidak's multiple comparisons tests. Not all clones reach the TCRdb copy of this immuneACCESS table, which keeps in-frame sequences only. Checked studies attribute under half of the gap to unresolved V genes and leave the rest unexplained. V, J and clone size are those of that table, while D and trimming were read from the DNA. Present in this sample are more than 80,000 clones, roughly 88% of which were seen just once. The ten largest clones represent roughly 20% of the sample.

The paper as a whole reports these results and caveats: In the small 56-69-year group, the increase in depth fell short of significance, most likely because of low power. No day 14 peak-response samples were available, so repertoires were characterized only after the peak T cell response. Conclusions about previously exposed vaccinees were limited because only 5 or 6 AZD1222 recipients were SARS-CoV-2 seropositive at baseline. Reportedly, close to half of the unique spike-specific TCRs recognized epitopes lying outside the regions that are mutated in the B.1.351 and B.1.1.7 variants. Participants were mostly white British, with more females than males. The authors suggested clonal diversity may have been underestimated. After two AZD1222 doses, both the breadth and the depth of spike-specific TCRs were significantly higher than at day 0 and than in MenACWY recipients. Vaccine-associated CD4 TCRs spanned the whole spike protein, with dominant responses in regions 160-218 and 743-854.

Concerning this clone itself: It lacks a known antigen. Base qualities are not at hand, and no much larger clone is one base apart.

The specimen comprised peripheral blood, sampled on day 0 of AZD1222 vaccination. This sequence originates from an adult in good health.

The nucleotides read TGTGCCAGCAGCACAGTAACACTCTACGAGCAGTACTTC. Translation gives CASSTVTLYEQYF. The receptor chain draws on TRBV28 and TRBJ2-7, with no confidently assigned D gene. Looking up the germline V gene yields CDR1 MDHEN and CDR2 SYDVKM. There are 13 amino acids in the CDR3, from cysteine to phenylalanine inclusive. The kept DNA is CDR3 alone, 39 bases in frame from the first base. V was cut back by 6 bases and J by 3 bases, leaving a gap of 12 bases between them.